The source of this T cell receptor (beta chain) is a study of blood T cell repertoires in COVID-19. Germline assignment: CDR1 MNHEY and CDR2 SVGEGT. Germline trimming cut 4 bases from V and 5 bases from J; bases unmatched to any gene: 4. This CDR3 comprises 14 residues. Clones were read by immunoSEQ multiplex PCR, and TCRdb kept only the in-frame ones, dropping some. The sample holds roughly 150,000 clones; roughly 88% are singletons and the top ten take about 5.3%. Material: peripheral blood. V and J are TRBV6-2 or TRBV6-3 and TRBJ1-4; 7 positions agree with TRBD1. The sequence derives from a man aged 18 to 30 with COVID-19, enrolled during active disease. The CDR3 sequence is CASSWGTANEKLFF. DNA for the CDR3: TGTGCCAGCAGTTGGGGGACAGCAAATGAAAAACTGTTTTTT.